This TCR beta chain was identified during a study of T cells after yellow fever vaccination. This CDR3 comprises 14 residues. Germline CDR1 SGHTA, CDR2 FQGNSA. The V and J ends lost 5 bases and 3 bases respectively, with 12 bases between them. Researchers made TCR cDNA using 5'RACE template switching, and this step added a universal primer site and UMIs. TCRdb called the 5' RACE reads again in MiXCR, with one record for every CDR3 protein. The data hold 200,000 to 300,000 distinct CDR3 sequences, with roughly 6.3% observed a single time. Material: CD4+ T cells sorted from PBMCs, obtained on the day of the yellow fever booster vaccination. The chain is built from TRBV7-2 and TRBJ2-3; no reliable D call. This TCR derives from a man aged 25-45 years who received the YFV17D yellow fever vaccine. CDR3 sequence (DNA): TGTGCCAGCAGCCAGAGTTTCGCAACAGATACGCAGTATTTT. Encoded protein: CASSQSFATDTQYF.